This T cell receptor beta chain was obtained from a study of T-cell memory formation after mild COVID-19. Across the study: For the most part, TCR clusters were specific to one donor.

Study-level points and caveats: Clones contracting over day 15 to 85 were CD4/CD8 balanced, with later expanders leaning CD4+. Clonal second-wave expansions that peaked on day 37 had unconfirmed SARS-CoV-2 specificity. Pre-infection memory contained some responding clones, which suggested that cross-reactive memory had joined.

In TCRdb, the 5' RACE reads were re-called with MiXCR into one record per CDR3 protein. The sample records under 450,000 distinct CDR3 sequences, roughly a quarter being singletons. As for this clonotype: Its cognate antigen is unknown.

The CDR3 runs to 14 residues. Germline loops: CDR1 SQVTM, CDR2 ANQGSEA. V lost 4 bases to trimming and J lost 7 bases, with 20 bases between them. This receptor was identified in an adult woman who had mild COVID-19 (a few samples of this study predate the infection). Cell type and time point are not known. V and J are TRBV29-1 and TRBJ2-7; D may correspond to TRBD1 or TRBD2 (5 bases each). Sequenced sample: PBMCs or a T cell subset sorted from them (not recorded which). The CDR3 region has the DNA TGCAGCGTTGCCCCAGGGTTCGAAGAGGGGGAGCAGTACTTC. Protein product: CSVAPGFEEGEQYF.